A single sample gave rise to the 24 T cell receptor beta chains below, sequenced in a study of response to subunit inactivated influenza vaccine. Each CDR3 protein gets one entry after TCRdb re-called the RT-PCR reads with MiXCR. This table has about 240,000 distinct CDR3 sequences, more than 9% appearing once. This specimen consisted of non-naive T cells sorted from PBMCs, obtained about 14 days before vaccination. The origin of the receptors is a man aged 45 to 65 who received an inactivated influenza vaccine.

The chain employs TRBV6-1 and TRBJ2-5; D ambiguous. The CDR3 spans 13 residues. Trimming pared 4 bases from V and 3 bases from J, leaving 9 bases between. CDR1 is MNHNS and CDR2 is SASEGT in the germline V gene. The CDR3 DNA reads TGTGCCAGCAGTGTCTCAGGAAAAGAGACCCAGTACTTC. It codes for CASSVSGKETQYF.

J is TRBJ2-7 and V is TRBV5-1, with D maybe TRBD1 (5 bases). The CDR3 length is 18 residues. Trimming shortened V by 0 bases and J by 0 bases, and 19 bases separated the two germline ends. CDR1 is SGHRS and CDR2 is YFSETQ in the germline V gene. The CDR3 is CASSLAPLDSASSYEQYF. The CDR3 DNA is TGCGCCAGCAGCTTGGCCCCACTCGACAGTGCTAGCTCCTACGAGCAGTACTTC.

This clonotype was seen many times. This chain uses TRBV2 with TRBJ1-6, with D unclear. CDR3 length: 13 residues. V was trimmed by 7 bases and J by 4 bases, leaving 8 bases between them. Germline-derived CDR1 and CDR2 are SNHLY and FYNNEI. CDR3 sequence reads: CASILSYNSPLHF. The CDR3 DNA follows: TGTGCCAGCATATTATCGTATAATTCACCCCTCCACTTT.

This clonotype was seen at least ten times. V usage is TRBV2 and J usage is TRBJ2-5; 10 bases map to TRBD2. Germline assignment: CDR1 SNHLY and CDR2 FYNNEI. J gave up 4 bases and V 3 bases, and 8 bases lay outside the gene matches. The CDR3 consists of 16 residues. CDR3 sequence reads: CASSDPSGGWGETQYF. In DNA form, the CDR3 reads TGTGCCAGCAGTGATCCTAGCGGGGGTTGGGGAGAGACCCAGTACTTC.

V is TRBV2 and J is TRBJ2-3; D unresolved. The germline V and J ends were trimmed by 5 bases and 4 bases, with 7 bases remaining between them. Germline-derived CDR1 and CDR2 are SNHLY and FYNNEI. The CDR3 loop spans 12 amino acids. In DNA, the CDR3 is TGTGCCAGCAGTACTATCGCAGATACGCAGTATTTT. Its protein product is CASSTIADTQYF. Drawing the rest from reference TRBV2 and TRBJ2-3, the complete variable domain is EPEVTQTPSHQVTQMGQEVILRCVPISNHLYFYWYRQILGQKVEFLVSFYNNEISEKSEIFDDQFSVERPDGSNFTLKIRSTKLEDSAMYFCASSTIADTQYFGPGTRLTVL.

This clonotype was counted a single time. A much larger clone lies a single base off, so this may be a read error. J is TRBJ2-5 and V is TRBV20-1, with 9 bases aligning to TRBD1. Trimming removed 2 bases from V and 5 bases from J; junction bases left unmatched: 12. The CDR3 is 16 amino acids. Germline values: CDR1 DFQATT, CDR2 SNEGSKA (reference sequence). The CDR3 coding sequence is TGCAGTGCTAGACTACACACGGGACAGGGCCACGAGACCCAGTACTTC. Its translation: CSARLHTGQGHETQYF.

This clonotype was seen only a few times. The rearrangement joins TRBV11-2 to TRBJ1-1, with D perhaps matching TRBD1 (6 bases). Germline-derived CDR1 and CDR2 are SGHAT and FQNNGV. Trimming cost V 5 bases and J 4 bases, with 11 bases left between them. The CDR3 sequence is 13 residues long. CDR3 loop: CASSHRESTEAFF. CDR3 bases: TGTGCCAGCAGCCACAGGGAATCCACTGAAGCTTTCTTT.

The table lists this clonotype with many counts. The V gene is TRBV12-3 or TRBV12-4, the J gene TRBJ1-2, with D tentatively TRBD1 (5 bases). The CDR3 spans 14 residues. V was cut by 8 bases and J by 4 bases, with 17 bases left in between. Here the CDR3 reads CASGTLREGYGYTF. The CDR3 DNA reads TGTGCCAGCGGAACTCTCAGGGAAGGCTATGGCTACACCTTC.

This clonotype was found many times. The chain carries TRBV20-1 and TRBJ1-5; D is possibly TRBD1 (5 bases). V dropped 3 bases and J dropped 2 bases, with 11 bases sitting between them. Germline values: CDR1 DFQATT, CDR2 SNEGSKA (reference sequence). This CDR3 has 14 residues. The CDR3 here is CSASYGTGNQPQHF. The CDR3 DNA follows: TGCAGTGCTAGTTATGGGACGGGCAATCAGCCCCAGCATTTT.

This clonotype showed up many times. The genes are TRBV7-2 and TRBJ1-5, with D unclear. CDR3 length equals 16 residues. The germline V gene encodes CDR1 SGHTA and CDR2 FQGNSA. Deletions cut 0 bases from V and 3 bases from J, with 12 bases between. The CDR3 nucleotides are TGTGCCAGCAGCTTAGCTGGGGTGGGCGCCAATCAGCCCCAGCATTTT. It specifies CASSLAGVGANQPQHF.

This clonotype was detected a few times. V usage is TRBV9 and J usage is TRBJ2-7; 12 bases align to TRBD1. With 4 bases clipped from V and 7 bases from J, the junction kept 6 bases outside the gene matches. Germline CDR1 SGDLS, CDR2 YYNGEE. The CDR3 runs to 14 residues. The CDR3 sequence: CASSKGQGAGEQYF. CDR3 bases: TGTGCCAGCAGCAAGGGACAGGGGGCTGGAGAGCAGTACTTC.

In its sample, this clonotype was seen a few times. At one end, the junction sequence differs from germline, possibly due to a read error. The chain links TRBV12-3 or TRBV12-4 to TRBJ2-1; 9 bases fit TRBD1. The CDR3 contains 11 residues. The CDR3 loop reads CASSTGQGIIF. The CDR3 DNA is TGTGCCAGCAGTACGGGACAGGGAATAATCTTC.

This clonotype came up many times. The chain employs TRBV7-6 and TRBJ2-7, with TRBD1 identical over 7 bases. CDR3 length: 14 residues. The germline V gene has CDR1 SGHVS and CDR2 FNYEAQ. V was clipped by 4 bases and J by 5 bases; unmatched bases: 8. This CDR3 is CASSSPRQGDEQYF. CDR3 coding DNA: TGTGCCAGCAGCTCCCCCCGACAGGGAGACGAGCAGTACTTC.

The chain carries TRBV5-6 and TRBJ2-5, with TRBD2 matching over 10 bases. CDR1 is SGHDT and CDR2 is YYEEEE in the germline V gene. The CDR3 length is 14 residues. The trim removed 4 bases at V and 4 bases at J, leaving 4 bases unmatched. The CDR3 DNA is TGTGCCAGCAGCCCGAGCGGGAGGGGAGAGACCCAGTACTTC. Translated: CASSPSGRGETQYF. The entire variable domain, with the rest obtained from reference TRBV5-6 and TRBJ2-5, is as follows: DAGVTQSPTHLIKTRGQQVTLRCSPKSGHDTVSWYQQALGQGPQFIFQYYEEEERQRGNFPDRFSGHQFPNYSSELNVNALLLGDSALYLCASSPSGRGETQYFGPGTRLLVL.

The chain employs TRBV20-1 and TRBJ2-7; D gene ambiguous. The CDR3 contains 12 residues. V was trimmed by 3 bases and J by 6 bases, leaving 12 bases between them. Germline CDR1 reads DFQATT; CDR2 reads SNEGSKA (reference sequence). This chain's CDR3 is CSARATLGEQYF. CDR3 DNA sequence: TGCAGTGCTAGGGCAACTCTGGGCGAGCAGTACTTC.

This clonotype appeared a few times. The chain is built from TRBV7-9 and TRBJ2-2; D might be TRBD1 (6 bases). V was cut by 4 bases and J by 10 bases, with 19 bases left in between. This CDR3 region has 15 residues. Per germline, CDR1 SEHNR and CDR2 FQNEAQ (reference sequence). CDR3 sequence (DNA): TGTGCCAGCAGCTCGGGACACGGACCAACGTCGGAGCTGTTTTTT. Translating gives CASSSGHGPTSELFF.

This clonotype has just a few counts. The rearrangement links TRBV2 to TRBJ1-1; 7 nucleotides line up with TRBD1. V was pared by 3 bases and J by 1 base, with 5 bases of the junction left unmatched. This CDR3 has 15 amino acids. CDR1 is SNHLY, CDR2 FYNNEI, per germline. The CDR3 sequence is CASSERTGRNTEAFF. CDR3 nucleotide sequence: TGTGCCAGCAGTGAGCGGACAGGAAGGAACACTGAAGCTTTCTTT. The complete variable domain, with remaining parts taken from reference TRBV2 and TRBJ1-1, reads EPEVTQTPSHQVTQMGQEVILRCVPISNHLYFYWYRQILGQKVEFLVSFYNNEISEKSEIFDDQFSVERPDGSNFTLKIRSTKLEDSAMYFCASSERTGRNTEAFFGQGTRLTVV.

This clonotype appeared a few times. The gene calls are TRBV11-2 and TRBJ2-7, with a weak D call TRBD2 (5 bases). Per the germline V gene, CDR1 is SGHAT and CDR2 is FQNNGV. Trimming took 7 bases from V and 4 from J, leaving 20 bases between them. The CDR3 is 15 amino acids. The CDR3 protein is CASKLLSGRGYEQYF. CDR3 nucleotide sequence: TGTGCCAGCAAACTGTTGTCCGGTAGAGGGTACGAGCAGTACTTC.

The chain combines TRBV20-1 with TRBJ1-6, with D uncertain. Deletions cut 2 bases from V and 0 bases from J, with 11 bases between. This CDR3 is 16 amino acids long. The germline CDR1 and CDR2 sequences are DFQATT and SNEGSKA (reference sequence). The CDR3, as DNA: TGCAGTGCTAGACCCCCCCGTCTCTCCTATAATTCACCCCTCCACTTT. Its protein is CSARPPRLSYNSPLHF.

The V and J genes are TRBV5-8 and TRBJ1-5; D may be TRBD1 (5 bases). Trimming cost V 1 base and J 7 bases, with 9 bases left between them. The CDR3 runs 13 residues. Germline V gene data show CDR1 as SGHTS and CDR2 as YDEGEE. CDR3 bases: TGTGCCAGCAGCTTGACGGCAGGGCAGCCCCAGCATTTT. It yields the protein CASSLTAGQPQHF.

Only a few counts were recorded for this clonotype. The CDR3 here is CSVVVGSTYEQYF. The CDR3 bases are TGCAGCGTTGTAGTCGGGAGCACCTACGAGCAGTACTTC. This chain links TRBV29-1 with TRBJ2-7; a weak D match, TRBD2 (6 bases). The CDR3 totals 13 residues. The germline gives CDR1 SQVTM, CDR2 ANQGSEA. V shed 4 bases and J shed 2 bases, with 12 bases lying between them.

This clonotype showed up just a few times. The gene calls are TRBV4-3 and TRBJ2-5; no firm D call. CDR3 size: 14 residues. Trimming cost V 1 base and J 3 bases, with 9 bases left between them. Germline V gene sequence: CDR1 LGHNA, CDR2 YSLEER. CDR3 amino acids: CASSQVVAKETQYF. The CDR3 bases are TGCGCCAGCAGCCAAGTTGTTGCGAAAGAGACCCAGTACTTC.

In this sample, this clonotype turned up many times. This chain joins TRBV6-2 or TRBV6-3 and TRBJ2-7, with D unclear. Trimming removed 0 bases from V and 4 bases from J, with 7 bases in between. CDR3 length equals 13 residues. Germline V gene lookup returns CDR1 MNHEY and CDR2 SVGEGT. CDR3 in amino acids: CASSYSTMYEQYF. The CDR3 bases are TGTGCCAGCAGTTACTCAACCATGTACGAGCAGTACTTC.

This clonotype was seen only a few times. V usage is TRBV7-2 and J usage is TRBJ1-4, with a weak D call TRBD1 (5 bases). Germline CDR1 and CDR2: SGHTA and FQGNSA. CDR3 length: 12 residues. V lost 1 base and J 15 bases, leaving 12 bases between the germline ends. The CDR3 is CASSLDRGGVFF. DNA for the CDR3: TGTGCCAGCAGCTTAGATCGGGGGGGAGTGTTTTTT.